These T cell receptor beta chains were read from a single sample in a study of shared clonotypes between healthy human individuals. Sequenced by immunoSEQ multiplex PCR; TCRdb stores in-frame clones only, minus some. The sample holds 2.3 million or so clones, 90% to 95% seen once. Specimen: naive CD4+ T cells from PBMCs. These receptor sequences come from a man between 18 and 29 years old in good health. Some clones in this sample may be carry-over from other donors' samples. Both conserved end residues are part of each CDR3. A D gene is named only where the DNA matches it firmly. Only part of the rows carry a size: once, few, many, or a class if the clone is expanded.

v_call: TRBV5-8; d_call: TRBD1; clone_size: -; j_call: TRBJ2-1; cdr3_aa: CASSLTGGPNEQFF; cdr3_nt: TGTGCCAGCAGCCTTACAGGGGGTCCGAATGAGCAGTTCTTC
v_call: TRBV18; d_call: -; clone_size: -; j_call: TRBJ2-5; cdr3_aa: CASSLDYQETQYF; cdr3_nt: TGTGCCAGCTCACTTGACTATCAAGAGACCCAGTACTTC
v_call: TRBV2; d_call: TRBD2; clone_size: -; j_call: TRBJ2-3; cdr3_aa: CASSGLAGRTDTQYF; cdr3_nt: TGTGCCAGCAGTGGACTAGCGGGCCGCACAGATACGCAGTATTTT
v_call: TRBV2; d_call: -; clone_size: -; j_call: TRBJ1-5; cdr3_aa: CASSVQEYSNQPQHF; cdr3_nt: TGTGCCAGCAGTGTGCAAGAATATAGCAATCAGCCCCAGCATTTT
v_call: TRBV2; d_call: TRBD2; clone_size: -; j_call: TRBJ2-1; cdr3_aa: CASSGPGTSGGGYNEQFF; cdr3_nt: TGTGCCAGCAGCGGCCCCGGGACTAGCGGGGGGGGTTACAATGAGCAGTTCTTC
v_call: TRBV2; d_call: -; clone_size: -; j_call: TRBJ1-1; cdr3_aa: CASSEEQNTEAFF; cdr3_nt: TGTGCCAGCAGTGAGGAACAAAACACTGAAGCTTTCTTT
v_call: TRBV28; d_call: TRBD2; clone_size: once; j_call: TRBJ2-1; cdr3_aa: CASSTPPTSVYGSYNEQFF; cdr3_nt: TGTGCCAGCAGTACACCACCGACTAGCGTCTATGGGTCCTACAATGAGCAGTTCTTC
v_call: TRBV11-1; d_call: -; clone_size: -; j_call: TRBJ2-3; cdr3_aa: CASSLDSFTQYF; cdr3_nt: TGTGCCAGCAGCCTCGATTCGTTTACGCAGTATTTT
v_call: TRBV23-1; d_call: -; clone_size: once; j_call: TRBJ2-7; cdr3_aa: CATVPDTVSYEQYF; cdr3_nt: TGCGCTACCGTCCCGGACACCGTGTCCTACGAGCAGTACTTC
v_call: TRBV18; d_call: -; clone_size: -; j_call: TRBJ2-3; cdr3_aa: CASSPGDSTDTQYF; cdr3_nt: TGTGCCAGCTCACCAGGAGATAGCACAGATACGCAGTATTTT
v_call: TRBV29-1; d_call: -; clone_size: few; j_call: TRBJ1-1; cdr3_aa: CSVGMRFRTEAFF; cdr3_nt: TGCAGCGTTGGGATGCGGTTTCGGACTGAAGCTTTCTTT
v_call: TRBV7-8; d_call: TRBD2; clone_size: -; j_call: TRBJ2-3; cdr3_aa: CASSLVGGSITDTQYF; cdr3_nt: TGTGCCAGCAGCTTAGTCGGCGGGAGCATCACAGATACGCAGTATTTT
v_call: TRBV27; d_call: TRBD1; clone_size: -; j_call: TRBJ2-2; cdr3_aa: CATCRGRPRNTGELFF; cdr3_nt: TGTGCCACTTGCAGGGGGCGCCCCCGAAACACCGGGGAGCTGTTTTTT
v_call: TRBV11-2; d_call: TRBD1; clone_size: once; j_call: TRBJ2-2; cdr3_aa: CASNQGAGELFF; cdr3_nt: TGTGCCAGCAACCAGGGGGCCGGGGAGCTGTTTTTT
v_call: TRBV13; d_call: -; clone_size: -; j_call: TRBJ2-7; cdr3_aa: CASSPSGTLTYEQYF; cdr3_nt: TGTGCCAGCAGTCCCTCCGGGACACTGACCTACGAGCAGTACTTC
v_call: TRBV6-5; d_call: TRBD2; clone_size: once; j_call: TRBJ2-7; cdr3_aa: CASSAIWTSVYEQYF; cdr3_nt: TGTGCCAGCAGCGCGATTTGGACTAGCGTTTACGAGCAGTACTTC
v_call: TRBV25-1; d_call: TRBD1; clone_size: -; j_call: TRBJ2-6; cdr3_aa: CASSAGTGHSLRSNVLTF; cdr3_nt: TGTGCCAGCAGTGCCGGGACAGGGCATTCCTTGAGGTCCAACGTCCTGACTTTC
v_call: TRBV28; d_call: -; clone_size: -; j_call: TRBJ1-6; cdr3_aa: CASSPPQLYNSPLHF; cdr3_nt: TGTGCCAGCAGTCCACCACAGTTATATAATTCACCCCTCCACTTT
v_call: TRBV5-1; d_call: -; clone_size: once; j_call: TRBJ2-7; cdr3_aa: CASSLVIGGISYEQYF; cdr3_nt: TGCGCCAGCAGCTTGGTGATTGGCGGGATATCCTACGAGCAGTACTTC
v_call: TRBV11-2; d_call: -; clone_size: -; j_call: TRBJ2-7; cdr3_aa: CASSLVSYEQYF; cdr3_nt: TGTGCCAGCAGCTTAGTGTCCTACGAGCAGTACTTC
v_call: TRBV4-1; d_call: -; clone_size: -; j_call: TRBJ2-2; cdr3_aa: CASSPFKLVSGELFF; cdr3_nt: TGCGCCAGCAGTCCCTTCAAGCTAGTCTCCGGGGAGCTGTTTTTT
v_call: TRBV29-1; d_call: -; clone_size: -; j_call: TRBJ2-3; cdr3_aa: CSVEVLDTQYF; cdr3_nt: TGCAGCGTTGAAGTCTTGGATACGCAGTATTTT
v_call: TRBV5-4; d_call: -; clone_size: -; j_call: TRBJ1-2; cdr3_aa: CASSPGGLAGLLYGYTF; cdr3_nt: TGTGCCAGCAGCCCGGGGGGGTTGGCAGGGCTCCTCTATGGCTACACCTTC
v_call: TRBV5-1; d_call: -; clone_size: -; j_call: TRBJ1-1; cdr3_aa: CASSFYRVGTEAFF; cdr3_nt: TGCGCCAGCAGCTTCTACAGGGTGGGCACTGAAGCTTTCTTT
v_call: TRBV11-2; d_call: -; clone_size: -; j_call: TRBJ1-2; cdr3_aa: CASSLEPGSPYGYTF; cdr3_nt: TGTGCCAGCAGCTTAGAGCCAGGGAGCCCCTATGGCTACACCTTC
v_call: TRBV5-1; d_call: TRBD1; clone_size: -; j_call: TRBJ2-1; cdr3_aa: CASSLPRTGASYNEQFF; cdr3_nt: TGCGCCAGCAGCCTCCCGAGGACAGGGGCCTCCTACAATGAGCAGTTCTTC
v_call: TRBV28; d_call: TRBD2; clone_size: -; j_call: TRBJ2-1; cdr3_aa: CASAGTSGSYEQFF; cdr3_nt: TGTGCCAGCGCCGGGACTAGCGGGAGCTATGAGCAGTTCTTC
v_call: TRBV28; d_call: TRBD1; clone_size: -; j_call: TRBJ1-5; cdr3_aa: CASSWDMEGAAPQHF; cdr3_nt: TGTGCCAGCAGTTGGGACATGGAGGGGGCTGCGCCCCAGCATTTT
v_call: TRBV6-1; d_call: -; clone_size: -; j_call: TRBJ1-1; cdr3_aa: CASSEAINRAEAFF; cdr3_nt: TGTGCCAGCAGTGAAGCGATTAACAGGGCTGAAGCTTTCTTT
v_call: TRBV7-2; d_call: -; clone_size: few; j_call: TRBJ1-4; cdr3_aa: CASSLMGLGEKLFF; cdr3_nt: TGTGCCAGCAGCCTAATGGGTCTTGGAGAAAAACTGTTTTTT
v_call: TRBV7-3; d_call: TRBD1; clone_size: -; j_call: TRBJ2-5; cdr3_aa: CASSLTGTGEETQYF; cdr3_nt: TGTGCCAGCAGCTTAACGGGAACAGGGGAAGAGACCCAGTACTTC
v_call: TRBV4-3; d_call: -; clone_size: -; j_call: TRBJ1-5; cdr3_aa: CASSQDRGGSQPQHF; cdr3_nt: TGCGCCAGCAGCCAAGATCGGGGTGGAAGTCAGCCCCAGCATTTT
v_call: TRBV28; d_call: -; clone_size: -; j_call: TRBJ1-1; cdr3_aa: CASSLGRTEAFF; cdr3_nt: TGTGCCAGCAGTTTGGGGCGGACTGAAGCTTTCTTT
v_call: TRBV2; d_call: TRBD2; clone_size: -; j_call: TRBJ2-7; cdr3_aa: CASSVASGRNEQYF; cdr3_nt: TGTGCCAGCAGTGTGGCTAGCGGGAGGAACGAGCAGTACTTC
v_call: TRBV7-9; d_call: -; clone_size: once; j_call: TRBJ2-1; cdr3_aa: CASSPTLPDNEQFF; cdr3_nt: TGTGCCAGCAGCCCTACCCTCCCGGACAATGAGCAGTTCTTC
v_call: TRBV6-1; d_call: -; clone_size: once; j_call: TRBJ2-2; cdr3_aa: CASSPQAAVGLFF; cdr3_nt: TGTGCCAGCAGTCCCCAGGCCGCTGTGGGGCTGTTTTTT
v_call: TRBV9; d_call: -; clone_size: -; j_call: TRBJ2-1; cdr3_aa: CASSVYTGTYNEQFF; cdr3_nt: TGTGCCAGCAGCGTATATACAGGGACTTACAATGAGCAGTTCTTC
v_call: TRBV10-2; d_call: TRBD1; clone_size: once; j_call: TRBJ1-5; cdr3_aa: CASKPGQIYDQPQHF; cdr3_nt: TGCGCCAGCAAGCCGGGACAGATTTATGATCAGCCCCAGCATTTT
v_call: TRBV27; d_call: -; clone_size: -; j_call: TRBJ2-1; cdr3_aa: CASSFYNEQFF; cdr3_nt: TGTGCCAGCAGCTTCTACAATGAGCAGTTCTTC
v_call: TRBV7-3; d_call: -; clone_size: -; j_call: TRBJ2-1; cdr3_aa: CASSPMGGQEYEQFF; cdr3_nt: TGTGCCAGCAGCCCTATGGGGGGGCAAGAATATGAGCAGTTCTTC
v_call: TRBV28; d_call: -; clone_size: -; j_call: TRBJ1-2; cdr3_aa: CASSLGATYGYTF; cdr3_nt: TGTGCCAGCAGTTTGGGGGCGACCTATGGCTACACCTTC
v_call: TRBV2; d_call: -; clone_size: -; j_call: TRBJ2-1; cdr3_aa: CASSEQGGNEQFF; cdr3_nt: TGTGCCAGCAGTGAACAGGGTGGCAATGAGCAGTTCTTC
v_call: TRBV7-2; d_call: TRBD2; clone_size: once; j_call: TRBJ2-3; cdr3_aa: CASSLVGREVGDTQYF; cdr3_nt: TGTGCCAGCAGCCTTGTGGGGCGGGAGGTCGGAGATACGCAGTATTTT
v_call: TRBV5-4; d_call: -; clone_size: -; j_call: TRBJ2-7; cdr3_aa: CASSSNKGLPGHEQYF; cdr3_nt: TGTGCCAGCAGCTCGAACAAGGGACTCCCTGGCCACGAGCAGTACTTC
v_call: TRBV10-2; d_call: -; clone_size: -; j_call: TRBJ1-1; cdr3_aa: CASRSQRNTEAFF; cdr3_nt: TGCGCCAGCAGGTCTCAGAGGAACACTGAAGCTTTCTTT